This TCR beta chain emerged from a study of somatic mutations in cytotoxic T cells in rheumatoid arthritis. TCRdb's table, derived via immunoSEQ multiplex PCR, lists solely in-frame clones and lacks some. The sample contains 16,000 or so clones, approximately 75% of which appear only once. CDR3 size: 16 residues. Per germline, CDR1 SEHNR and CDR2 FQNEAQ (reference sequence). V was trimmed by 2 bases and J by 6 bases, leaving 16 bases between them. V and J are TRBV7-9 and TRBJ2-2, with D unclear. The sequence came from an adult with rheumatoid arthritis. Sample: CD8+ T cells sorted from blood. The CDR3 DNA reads TGTGCCAGCAGCTTATTCGGCGGAAAGGTGGCCGGGGAGCTGTTTTTT. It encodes CASSLFGGKVAGELFF.